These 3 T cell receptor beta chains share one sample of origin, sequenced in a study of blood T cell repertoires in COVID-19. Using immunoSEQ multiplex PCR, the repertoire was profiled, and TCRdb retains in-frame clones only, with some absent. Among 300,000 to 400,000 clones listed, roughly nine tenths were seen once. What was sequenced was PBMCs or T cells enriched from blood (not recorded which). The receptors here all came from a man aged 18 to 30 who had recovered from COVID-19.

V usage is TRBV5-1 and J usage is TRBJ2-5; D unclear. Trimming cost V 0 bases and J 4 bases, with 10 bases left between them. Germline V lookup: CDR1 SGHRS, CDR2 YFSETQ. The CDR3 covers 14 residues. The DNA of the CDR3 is TGCGCCAGCAGCTTGGGGGTCAGAGGAGAGACCCAGTACTTC. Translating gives CASSLGVRGETQYF.

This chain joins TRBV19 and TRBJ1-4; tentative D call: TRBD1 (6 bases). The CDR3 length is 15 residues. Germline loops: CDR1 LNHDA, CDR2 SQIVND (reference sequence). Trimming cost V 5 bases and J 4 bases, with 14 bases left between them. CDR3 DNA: TGTGCCAGTAGTTCACTGGGCAGGGGTAATGAAAAACTGTTTTTT. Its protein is CASSSLGRGNEKLFF.

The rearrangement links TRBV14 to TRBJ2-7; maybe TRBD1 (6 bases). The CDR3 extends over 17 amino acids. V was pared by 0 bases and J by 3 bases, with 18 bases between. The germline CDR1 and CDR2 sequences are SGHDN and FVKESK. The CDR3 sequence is CASSQDRAGVSVYEQYF. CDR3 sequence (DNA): TGTGCCAGCAGCCAAGATAGGGCAGGGGTCTCAGTCTACGAGCAGTACTTC.